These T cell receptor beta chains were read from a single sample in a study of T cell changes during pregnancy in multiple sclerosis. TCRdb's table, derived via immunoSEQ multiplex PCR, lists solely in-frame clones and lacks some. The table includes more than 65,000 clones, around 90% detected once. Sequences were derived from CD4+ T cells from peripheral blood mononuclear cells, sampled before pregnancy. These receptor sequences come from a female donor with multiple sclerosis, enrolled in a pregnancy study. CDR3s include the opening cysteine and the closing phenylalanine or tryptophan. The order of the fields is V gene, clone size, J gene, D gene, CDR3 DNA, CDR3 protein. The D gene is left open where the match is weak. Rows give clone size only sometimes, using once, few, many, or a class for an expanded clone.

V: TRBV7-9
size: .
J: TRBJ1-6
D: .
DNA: TGTGCCAGCAGCTTTGAACAGTTTAATTCACCCCTCCACTTT
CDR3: CASSFEQFNSPLHF

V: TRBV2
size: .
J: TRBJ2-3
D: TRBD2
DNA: TGTGCCAGCAGTGTCGGGGGGACTGTCGCAGATACGCAGTATTTT
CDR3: CASSVGGTVADTQYF

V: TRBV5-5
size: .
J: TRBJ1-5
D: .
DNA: TGTGCCAGCAGCCTTTCTCCCCACTCAGGGGATGGCAATCAGCCCCAGCATTTT
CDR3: CASSLSPHSGDGNQPQHF

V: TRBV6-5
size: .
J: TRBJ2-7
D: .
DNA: TGTGCCAGCAGTTACGTCCGCGACAGTGTCTACGAGCAGTACTTC
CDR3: CASSYVRDSVYEQYF

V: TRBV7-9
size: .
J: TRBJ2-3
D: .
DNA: TGTGCCAGCAGCTTAGACGGGACTAGCACAGATACGCAGTATTTT
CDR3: CASSLDGTSTDTQYF

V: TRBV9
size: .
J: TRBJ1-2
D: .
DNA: TGTGCCAGCAGCCTGACAGGTGGCACCCTCACCCCTAACTATGGCTACACCTTC
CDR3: CASSLTGGTLTPNYGYTF

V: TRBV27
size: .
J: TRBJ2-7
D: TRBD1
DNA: TGTGCCAGCAAACCAGGACAGGGTTCAAACGAGCAGTACTTC
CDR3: CASKPGQGSNEQYF

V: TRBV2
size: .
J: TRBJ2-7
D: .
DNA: TGTGCCAGCACCGGGGAGGTCTACGAGCAGTACTTC
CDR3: CASTGEVYEQYF

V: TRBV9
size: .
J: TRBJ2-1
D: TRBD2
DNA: TGTGCCAGCAGCCAATCCGGGACTAGCGTTGAGCAGTTCTTC
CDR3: CASSQSGTSVEQFF

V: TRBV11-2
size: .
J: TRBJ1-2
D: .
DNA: TGTGCCAGCAGCTTATATTCGGAGGGTGGCTACACCTTC
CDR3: CASSLYSEGGYTF

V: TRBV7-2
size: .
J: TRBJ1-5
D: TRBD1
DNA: TGTGCCAGCAGCTTCGCCGGGACAGTGAATCAGCCCCAGCATTTT
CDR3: CASSFAGTVNQPQHF

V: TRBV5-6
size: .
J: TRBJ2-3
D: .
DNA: TGTGCCAGCAGCGAGGTTGTAACAGATACGCAGTATTTT
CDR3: CASSEVVTDTQYF

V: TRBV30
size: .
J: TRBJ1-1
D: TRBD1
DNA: TGTGCCTGGTCCGGGACAGGGTACGGGAACACTGAAGCTTTCTTT
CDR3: CAWSGTGYGNTEAFF

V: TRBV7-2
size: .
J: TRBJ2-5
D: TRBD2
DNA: TGTGCCAGCAGCTTAGACGGGAGGGCCGGAGAGACCCAGTACTTC
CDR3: CASSLDGRAGETQYF

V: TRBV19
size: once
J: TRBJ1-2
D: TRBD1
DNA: TGTGCCAGTAGTATTGGACAGGCCGGTGGCTACACCTTC
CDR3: CASSIGQAGGYTF

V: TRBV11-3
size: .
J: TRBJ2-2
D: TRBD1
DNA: TGTGCCAGTCGGACAGGGGTACACACCGGGGAGCTGTTTTTT
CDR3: CASRTGVHTGELFF

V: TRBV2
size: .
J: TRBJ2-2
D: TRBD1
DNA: TGTGCCAGCAGCGAGACAGGGCTGGACACCGGGGAGCTGTTTTTT
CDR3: CASSETGLDTGELFF

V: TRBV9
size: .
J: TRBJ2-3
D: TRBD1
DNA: TGTGCCAGCAGCGTAGAGGGCAGGGGGACGGATACGCAGTATTTT
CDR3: CASSVEGRGTDTQYF

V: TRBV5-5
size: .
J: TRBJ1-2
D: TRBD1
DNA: TGTGCCAGCAGCTTGGAGGGACAGGGGGGCGGTGTCTACACCTTC
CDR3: CASSLEGQGGGVYTF

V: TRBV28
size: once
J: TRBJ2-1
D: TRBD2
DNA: TGTGCCAGCAGCAGGGAACTAGCGGGAGCGGACGACGGGGAGCAGTTCTTC
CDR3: CASSRELAGADDGEQFF

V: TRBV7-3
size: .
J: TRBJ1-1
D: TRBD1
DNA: TGTGCCAGCAGCATAACAGGGGGAGAGATTACTGAAGCTTTCTTT
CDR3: CASSITGGEITEAFF

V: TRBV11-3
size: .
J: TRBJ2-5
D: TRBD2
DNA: TGTGCCAGCAGCTCCGTAGCGGGGGGTCGGGAGACCCAGTACTTC
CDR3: CASSSVAGGRETQYF

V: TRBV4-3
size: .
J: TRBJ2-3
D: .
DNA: TGCGCCAGCAGCCAAGCCGCCGGCCAAGACGGGACGCAGTATTTT
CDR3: CASSQAAGQDGTQYF

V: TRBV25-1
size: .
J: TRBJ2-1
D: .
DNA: TGTGCCAGCAGTGCCAGCGGGTTCTTTTACAATGAGCAGTTCTTC
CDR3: CASSASGFFYNEQFF

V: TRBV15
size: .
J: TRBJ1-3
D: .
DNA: TGTGCCACCAGCAGGGGGACATTTGGAAACACCATATATTTT
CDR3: CATSRGTFGNTIYF